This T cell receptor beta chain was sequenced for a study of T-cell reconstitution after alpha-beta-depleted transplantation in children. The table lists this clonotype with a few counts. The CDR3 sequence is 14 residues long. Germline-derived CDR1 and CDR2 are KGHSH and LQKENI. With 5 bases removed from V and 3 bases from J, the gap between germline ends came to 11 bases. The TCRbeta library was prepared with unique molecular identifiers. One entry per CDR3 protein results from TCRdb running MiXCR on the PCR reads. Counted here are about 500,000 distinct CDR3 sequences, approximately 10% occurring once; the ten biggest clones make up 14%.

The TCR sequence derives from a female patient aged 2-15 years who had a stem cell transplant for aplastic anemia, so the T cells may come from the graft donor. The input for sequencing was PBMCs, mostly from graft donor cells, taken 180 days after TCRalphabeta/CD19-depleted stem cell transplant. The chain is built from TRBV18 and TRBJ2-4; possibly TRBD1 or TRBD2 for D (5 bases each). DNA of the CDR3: TGTGCCAGCTCAACTTGGGACGGCAAAAACATTCAGTACTTC. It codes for CASSTWDGKNIQYF.